This TCR beta chain stems from a study of human CD4 T cells and Enterobacteriaceae. The table came from immunoSEQ multiplex PCR; TCRdb's copy has only in-frame clones and leaves some out. The sample consists of roughly 28,000 clones, roughly 80% of them appearing once. The CDR3 spans 15 residues. Unmatched junction bases numbered 1, after V lost 3 bases and J lost 1 base. Germline assignment: CDR1 KGHSH and CDR2 LQKENI. The memory gate held CD4+ cells that were not CD45RA+CCR7+CD95- naive cells, over 95% pure. Sequencing was carried out using memory CD4+ T cells from blood. The TCR originated in a human donor in good health. V gene TRBV18 combines with J gene TRBJ2-7, with TRBD1 matching 12 bases. The CDR3 DNA sequence: TGTGCCAGCTCACCGGGACAGGGGGCTTCCTACGAGCAGTACTTC. Translating gives CASSPGQGASYEQYF.